This TCR beta chain was profiled in a study of cytomegalovirus exposure and HLA in healthy donors. General observations from the study: According to an earlier analysis, most TCR beta V segments yielded productive rearrangements about 87% or about 30% of the time. Sequence variants that were highly shared formed a cluster that was likely a sequencing artifact.

Primers: 60 Vbeta forward and 13 Jbeta reverse. Produced via immunoSEQ multiplex PCR; TCRdb's table is partial and in-frame only. The sample shows tens of thousands of clones, almost 75% of them seen only once. V was cut by 8 bases and J by 0 bases, with 7 bases left in between. Germline-derived CDR1 and CDR2 are GTSNPN and SVGIG (reference sequence). The CDR3 covers 11 residues. On this clone: Antigen specificity is unknown.

J is TRBJ1-2 and V is TRBV30; D is ambiguous. This clonotype was sampled from a man aged 50 to 60 in good health and CMV-seronegative. The sequenced material came from PBMCs. This CDR3 is CAIGANYGYTF. DNA of the CDR3: TGTGCCATCGGGGCTAACTATGGCTACACCTTC.